Listed here are 5 T cell receptor beta chains from one sample, sequenced in a study of spatial heterogeneity in lung cancer (dated by TCRdb to between 2019 and 2020). The library was generated by 5' RACE. This sample was sequenced with a NextSeq 500. In-frame beta chains were kept once TCRdb had trimmed the public reads at Q25 with fastp and called clones with MiXCR. Each CDR3 protein appears once, grouped with its most common genes and DNA. In all, the sample holds some 83,000 distinct CDR3 sequences, and about 20% of those were seen once. The ten most abundant clones make up approximately 5.6% of the sample. Explained via the paper, the time point label denotes: sample taken at primary tumor resection. Whole RNA extracted from tumor and nontumor lung tissue, or from cryopreserved PBMC samples, was used for TCR sequencing without cell sorting. Source: PBMCs, taken at surgery. These TCRs come from a male donor with early-stage non-small cell lung cancer.

This sequence joins TRBV7-2 and TRBJ2-5, with D possibly being TRBD1 or TRBD2 (5 bases each). CDR3 length equals 14 residues. V was pared by 1 base and J by 3 bases, with 9 bases between. Per germline, CDR1 SGHTA and CDR2 FQGNSA. This CDR3 is CASSLGGYEETQYF. CDR3 coding DNA: TGTGCCAGCAGCTTAGGGGGGTACGAAGAGACCCAGTACTTC.

This clonotype was counted a few times. J is TRBJ1-4 and V is TRBV5-4; D unclear. Germline V gene lookup returns CDR1 SGHNT and CDR2 YYREEE (reference sequence). CDR3 size: 15 residues. Trimming pared 0 bases from V and 0 bases from J, leaving 6 bases between. CDR3 sequence: CASSLGHPTNEKLFF. The CDR3 DNA reads as TGTGCCAGCAGCTTGGGACACCCAACTAATGAAAAACTGTTTTTT.

This clonotype was observed a few times. The chain joins TRBV27 to TRBJ2-6, with D possibly TRBD1 on 5 matching bases. The CDR3 is made up of 16 amino acids. Looked up from germline, CDR1 is MNHEY and CDR2 is SMNVEV (reference sequence). V dropped 8 bases and J dropped 5 bases, with 19 bases sitting between them. The CDR3 reads CASSAGIPLRANVLTF. In DNA, the CDR3 is TGTGCCAGCTCGGCAGGGATCCCGCTTAGGGCCAACGTCCTGACTTTC.

The V gene is TRBV6-1, the J gene TRBJ2-1; D call uncertain. This CDR3 is built from 10 residues. V was clipped by 7 bases and J by 9 bases, with 7 bases between them. Germline loops: CDR1 MNHNS, CDR2 SASEGT. Written as DNA, the CDR3 is TGTGCCAGCAACTACGGTGAGCAGTTCTTC. The encoded protein is CASNYGEQFF.

This clonotype has a handful of counts. The chain has TRBV7-8 and TRBJ2-1; 14 positions agree with TRBD2. Trimming at V came to 4 bases and at J to 10 bases, leaving 6 bases not matched to a gene. Germline V gene sequence: CDR1 SGHVS, CDR2 FQNEAQ. The CDR3 length is 15 residues. The CDR3: CASSSKGLAGAEQFF. The CDR3 nucleotides read TGTGCCAGCAGCTCCAAGGGACTAGCGGGAGCGGAGCAGTTCTTC.